The present entry profiles one T cell receptor beta chain with its context. Its antigen is unknown. No base quality values were provided; no much bigger clone lies one nucleotide off. The library was prepared using 5' RACE. Instrument on record: Illumina HiSeq 2000. A universal primer binding site was added through template switching, and the final cDNA carried a unique molecular identifier so that TCR cDNA molecules could be counted accurately. Specific primers in the conserved constant-segment region were used to synthesize first-strand cDNA for TCR alpha and beta chains. To control for contamination, every cDNA library carried two barcodes: a SMART-Mk sample barcode plus Illumina barcodes. Two successive PCR steps introduced TruSeq adapter sequences along with Illumina sample barcodes. Sequencing of the TCR alpha and beta cDNA libraries was done on the Illumina HiSeq platform using custom primers. On the authors' methods: MiGEC was used to process raw reads and extract unique molecular identifiers, and MiXCR was used to find CDR3 positions. For each individual, recombination models were inferred using an EM algorithm with the repgenHMM and IGoR tools. The analysis of shared clonotypes was done with the tcR package in R, with sharing normalized by the product of cloneset sizes. To study raw recombination free of thymic and clonal selection effects, out-of-frame nonproductive sequences were analyzed. TCRdb reworked the public reads: Q25 trimming with fastp, MiXCR clone assembly, productive beta chains retained. Rows matching on CDR3 protein sequence are summarized as one entry with the most common DNA and genes. These V and J calls originate from TCRdb's pipeline instead of the authors' own analysis. A total of around 340,000 distinct CDR3 sequences appear in this sample, approximately 8.7% of them only once. The ten largest make up under 9.5% of the sample.

The CDR3 sequence holds 14 residues, the cysteine and phenylalanine included. Only the CDR3 DNA stays, 42 bases, in frame from base 1. V loses 0 bases of germline sequence and J loses 2 bases, and the interval between the two ends is 9 bases. The germline V gene (reference sequence) provides CDR1 DFQATT and CDR2 SNEGSKA. This record belongs to a study of identical twins (dated by TCRdb to between 2015 and 2016). Looking at the study overall: The study deep-sequenced TCR alpha and beta repertoires from monozygotic twins, unrelated adults of various ages and cord blood to test whether fetal clonotypes persist. To rule out contamination, the twin experiments were replicated at different times with different library preparation protocols. Summary of the overall study and its limitations: A weaker excess of twin sharing was found in beta out-of-frame sequences because the signal-to-noise ratio was lowered by fewer shared sequences. Abundant cord blood beta clonotypes carried fewer insertions; young adult naive repertoires showed a weaker similar trend, while memory repertoires showed none. In monozygotic twins, out-of-frame TCR alpha sharing was systematically underestimated by recombination models, although the models agreed with sharing between unrelated individuals. Zero-insertion analyses could be partly confounded by invariant T cells such as MAIT and iNKT, though diverse VJ usage argued against such confounding for most clonotypes. Out-of-frame TCR alpha sequences shared between twins showed an excess of low generation-probability sequences compared with coincidental sharing between unrelated individuals. Because the same donors could not be followed over many years, conclusions were based on cross-sectional statistical analysis.

Every donor in the study was a healthy Caucasian. The researchers also sequenced three unrelated adults who were not twins: a male aged 18 to 30, a male aged 50 to 59, and a female aged 50 to 59. Using Miltenyi CD45RO+ enrichment and human naive T-cell isolation kits, memory (CD45RO+) and naive T cells were isolated from PBMC. The TCR sequence derives from a woman in her forties or fifties in good health. The rearranged chain carries TRBV20-1 and TRBJ2-3, with an unclear D gene assignment. The sample comprised naive T cells sorted from blood. Per the publication, the cell subset or site label means: cells isolated with a human naive T-cell isolation kit. The nucleotides are TGCAGTGCTAGAGATCGAGTTAACACAGATACGCAGTATTTT. Protein translation: CSARDRVNTDTQYF.